This TCR beta chain is drawn from a study of shared clonotypes between healthy human individuals. Notes on the study in general: Sampling covered nothing but blood. Tissue TCR repertoires likely differ from those found in blood.

Notes on this clone: Antigen unknown.

In germline, CDR1 is KGHSH, CDR2 LQKENI. The CDR3 loop spans 13 amino acids. V lost 0 bases, J lost 6 bases, and 8 bases lay in between. Assay runs were performed at deep level. Genomic DNA from each subset was divided evenly over several immunoSEQ plates. Assay used: immunoSEQ multiplex PCR; TCRdb lists only in-frame clones, some missing. The sample consists of about 2.4 million clones, 90% to 95% of them appearing once. Source material: naive CD4+ T cells sorted from blood. Subset given: CD45RA+ positively selected. The chain combines TRBV18 with TRBJ1-1; perhaps TRBD1 as D (5 bases). This receptor was obtained from a man between 18 and 29 years old in good health. The CDR3 is CASSPPVGAEAFF. CDR3 sequence (DNA): TGTGCCAGCTCACCACCGGTAGGGGCTGAAGCTTTCTTT.